The present T cell receptor beta chain was sequenced within a study of cytomegalovirus exposure and HLA in healthy donors. The CDR3 spans 16 residues. Germline CDR1 reads SGHRS; CDR2 reads YFSETQ. Trimming removed 4 bases from V and 5 bases from J; junction bases left unmatched: 13. Primers: 60 Vbeta forward and 13 Jbeta reverse. Clones were sequenced by immunoSEQ multiplex PCR, and TCRdb holds only the in-frame ones, with some missing. The top ten clones hold 5% to 7% of a sample with under 200,000 clones, around three quarters of them seen once. The sequenced material came from PBMCs. The TCR sequence derives from a man between 35 and 55 years old in good health and CMV-seronegative. The chain combines TRBV5-1 with TRBJ2-5, with TRBD2 matching 8 bases. CDR3 residues: CASSEGIAGRRETQYF. The CDR3 region has the DNA TGCGCCAGCAGCGAAGGAATAGCGGGAAGGCGGGAGACCCAGTACTTC.